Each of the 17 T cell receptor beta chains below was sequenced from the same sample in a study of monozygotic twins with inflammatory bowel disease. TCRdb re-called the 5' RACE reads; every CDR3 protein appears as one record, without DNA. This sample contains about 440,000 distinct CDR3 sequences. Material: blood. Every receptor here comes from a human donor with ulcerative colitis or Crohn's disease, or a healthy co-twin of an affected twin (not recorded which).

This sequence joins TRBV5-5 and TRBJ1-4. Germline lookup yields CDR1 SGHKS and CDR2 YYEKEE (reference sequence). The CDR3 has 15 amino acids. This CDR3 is CASSLPLDGPEKLFF.

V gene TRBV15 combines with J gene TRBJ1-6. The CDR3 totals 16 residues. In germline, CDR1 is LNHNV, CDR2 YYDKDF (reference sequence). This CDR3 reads CATSRDQSRSNSPLHF.

Here the CDR3 reads CASSLIPGPQETQYF. The rearrangement uses TRBV5-1 and TRBJ2-5; the D call of TRBD1 rests on TCRdb alone, since no DNA is present to check it. This CDR3 region has 15 residues. Germline V CDR1 and CDR2: SGHRS, YFSETQ. Full variable domain (missing parts from reference TRBV5-1 and TRBJ2-5): KAGVTQTPRYLIKTRGQQVTLSCSPISGHRSVSWYQQTPGQGLQFLFEYFSETQRNKGNFPGRFSGRQFSNSRSEMNVSTLELGDSALYLCASSLIPGPQETQYFGPGTRLLVL.

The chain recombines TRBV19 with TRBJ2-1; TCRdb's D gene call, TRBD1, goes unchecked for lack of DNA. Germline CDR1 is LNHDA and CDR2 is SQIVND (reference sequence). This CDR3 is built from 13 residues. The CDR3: CASSFVQGAEQFF.

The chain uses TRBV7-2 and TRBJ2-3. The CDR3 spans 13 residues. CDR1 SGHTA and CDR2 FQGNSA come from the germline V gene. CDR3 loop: CASSYVDTDTQYF.

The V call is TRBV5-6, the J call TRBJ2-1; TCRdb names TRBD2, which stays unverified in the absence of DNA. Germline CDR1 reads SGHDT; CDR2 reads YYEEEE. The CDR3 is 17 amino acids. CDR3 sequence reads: CASSLTSGSSSYNEQFF.

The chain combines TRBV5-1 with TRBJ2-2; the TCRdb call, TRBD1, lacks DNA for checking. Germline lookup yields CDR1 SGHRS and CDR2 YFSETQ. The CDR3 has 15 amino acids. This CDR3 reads CASSITGANTGELFF.

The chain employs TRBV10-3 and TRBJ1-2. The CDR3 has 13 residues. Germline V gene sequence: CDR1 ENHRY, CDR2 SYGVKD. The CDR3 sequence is CAISESNNYGYTF.

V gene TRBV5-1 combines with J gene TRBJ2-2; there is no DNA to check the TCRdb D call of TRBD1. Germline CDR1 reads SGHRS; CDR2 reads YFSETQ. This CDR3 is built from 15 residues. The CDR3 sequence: CASSWGQINTGELFF.

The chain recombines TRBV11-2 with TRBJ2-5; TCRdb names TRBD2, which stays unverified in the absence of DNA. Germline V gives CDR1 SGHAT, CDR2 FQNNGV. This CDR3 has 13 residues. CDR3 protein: CASSLAIAGLQYF.

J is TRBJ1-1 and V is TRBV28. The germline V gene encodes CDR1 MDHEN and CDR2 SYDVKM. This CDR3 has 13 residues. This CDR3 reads CASSLAGDTEAFF. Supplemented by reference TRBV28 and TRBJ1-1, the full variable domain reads DVKVTQSSRYLVKRTGEKVFLECVQDMDHENMFWYRQDPGLGLRLIYFSYDVKMKEKGDIPEGYSVSREKKERFSLILESASTNQTSMYLCASSLAGDTEAFFGQGTRLTVV.

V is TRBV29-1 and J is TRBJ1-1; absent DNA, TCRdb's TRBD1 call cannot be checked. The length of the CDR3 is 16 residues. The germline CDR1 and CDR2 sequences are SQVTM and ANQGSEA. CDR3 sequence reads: CSVHPLLGALNTEAFF.

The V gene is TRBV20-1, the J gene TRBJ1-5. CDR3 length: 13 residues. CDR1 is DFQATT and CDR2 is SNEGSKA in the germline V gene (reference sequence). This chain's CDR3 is CSVQGLSNQPQHF.

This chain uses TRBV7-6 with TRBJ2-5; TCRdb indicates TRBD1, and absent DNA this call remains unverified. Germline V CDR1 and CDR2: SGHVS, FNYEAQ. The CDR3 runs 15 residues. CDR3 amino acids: CASRLAGGQGETQYF.

The CDR3 loop reads CASSLGTGSTNVLTF. The V and J genes are TRBV12-3 or TRBV12-4 and TRBJ2-6; TCRdb designates TRBD1, a call that cannot be tested without DNA. CDR3 length equals 15 residues.

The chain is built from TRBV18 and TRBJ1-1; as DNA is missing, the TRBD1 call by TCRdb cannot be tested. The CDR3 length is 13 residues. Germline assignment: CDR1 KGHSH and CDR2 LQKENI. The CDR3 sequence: CASSPGEQGKAFF.

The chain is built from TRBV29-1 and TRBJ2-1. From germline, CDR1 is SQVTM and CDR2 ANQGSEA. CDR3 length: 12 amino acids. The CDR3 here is CSVAGIYNEQFF.